The clone carrying this TCR beta chain has more than one count but fewer than ten. This sample was included in a study of T-cell reconstitution after alpha-beta-depleted transplantation in children. After removal of 4 bases from V and 4 bases from J, the junction contained 9 bases not matched to a gene. The CDR3 loop spans 15 amino acids. Germline CDR1 SGHRS, CDR2 YFSETQ. During its preparation, the TCRbeta library received unique molecular identifiers. TCRdb passed the PCR reads through MiXCR, listing each CDR3 protein once. The top ten clones hold around 4.5% of a sample with about 360,000 distinct CDR3 sequences, about an eighth of them seen once.

The V and J genes are TRBV5-1 and TRBJ1-2; 8 positions match TRBD1. The material was PBMCs, obtained from the stem cell graft. This sequence originates from a human donor who donated a stem cell graft to a child with Fanconi anemia. The CDR3 nucleotides are TGCGCCAGCAGCATTAATGGACAGGGTCGCTATGGCTACACCTTC. Encoded protein: CASSINGQGRYGYTF.